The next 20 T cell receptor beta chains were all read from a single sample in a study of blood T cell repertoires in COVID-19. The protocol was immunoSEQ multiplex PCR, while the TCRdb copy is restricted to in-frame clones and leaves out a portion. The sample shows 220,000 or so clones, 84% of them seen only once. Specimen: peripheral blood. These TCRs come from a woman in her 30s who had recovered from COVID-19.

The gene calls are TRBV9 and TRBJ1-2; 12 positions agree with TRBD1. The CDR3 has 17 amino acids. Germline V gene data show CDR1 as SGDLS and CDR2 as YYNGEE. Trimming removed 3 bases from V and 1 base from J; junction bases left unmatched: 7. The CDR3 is CASSDPGQGANNYGYTF. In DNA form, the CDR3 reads TGTGCCAGCAGCGACCCGGGACAGGGGGCGAATAACTATGGCTACACCTTC. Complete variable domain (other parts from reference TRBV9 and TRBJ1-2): DSGVTQTPKHLITATGQRVTLRCSPRSGDLSVYWYQQSLDQGLQFLIQYYNGEERAKGNILERFSAQQFPDLHSELNLSSLELGDSALYFCASSDPGQGANNYGYTFGSGTRLTVV.

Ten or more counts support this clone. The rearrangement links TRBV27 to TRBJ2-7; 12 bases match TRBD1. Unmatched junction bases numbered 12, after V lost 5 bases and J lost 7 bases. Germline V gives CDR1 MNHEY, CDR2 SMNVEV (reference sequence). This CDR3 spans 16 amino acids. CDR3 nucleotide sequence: TGTGCCAGCAGTCTCTCCATGGGACAGGGGGCGGGTGAGCAGTACTTC. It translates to CASSLSMGQGAGEQYF.

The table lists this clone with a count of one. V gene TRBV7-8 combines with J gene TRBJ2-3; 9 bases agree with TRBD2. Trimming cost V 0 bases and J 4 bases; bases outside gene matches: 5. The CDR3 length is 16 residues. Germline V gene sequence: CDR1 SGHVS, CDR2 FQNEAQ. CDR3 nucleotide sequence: TGTGCCAGCAGCTTAGCGAGGCGGGAGGGTGCAGATACGCAGTATTTT. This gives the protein CASSLARREGADTQYF.

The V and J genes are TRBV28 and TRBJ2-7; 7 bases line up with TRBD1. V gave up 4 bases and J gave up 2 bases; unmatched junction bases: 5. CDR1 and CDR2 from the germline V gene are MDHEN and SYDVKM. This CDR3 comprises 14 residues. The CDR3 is CASSSQGVTYEQYF. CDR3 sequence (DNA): TGTGCCAGCAGTTCTCAGGGGGTAACCTACGAGCAGTACTTC.

The CDR3, as DNA: TGCGCCAGCAGCTTAAATGACAGGGATAGGCAGCCCCAGCATTTT. Translating it yields CASSLNDRDRQPQHF. The rearrangement uses TRBV5-1 and TRBJ1-5, with 7 bases identical to TRBD1. There are 15 residues in the CDR3. CDR1 SGHRS and CDR2 YFSETQ come from the germline V gene. With 2 bases clipped from V and 7 bases from J, the junction kept 9 bases outside the gene matches.

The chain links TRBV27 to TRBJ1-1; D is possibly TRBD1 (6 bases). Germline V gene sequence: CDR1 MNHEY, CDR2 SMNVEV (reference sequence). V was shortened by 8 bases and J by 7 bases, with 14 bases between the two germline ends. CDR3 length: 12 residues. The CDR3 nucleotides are TGTGCCAGCCGAAATCAGGGGAATGAAGCTTTCTTT. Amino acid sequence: CASRNQGNEAFF.

The CDR3 DNA reads TGTGCCTGGAACAGGGGAGGTGGAAACACCATATATTTT. Amino acid sequence: CAWNRGGGNTIYF. The chain has TRBV30 and TRBJ1-3; 7 nucleotides match TRBD1. The germline V gene encodes CDR1 GTSNPN and CDR2 SVGIG (reference sequence). This CDR3 has 13 residues. With 4 bases clipped from V and 3 bases from J, the junction kept 3 bases outside the gene matches.

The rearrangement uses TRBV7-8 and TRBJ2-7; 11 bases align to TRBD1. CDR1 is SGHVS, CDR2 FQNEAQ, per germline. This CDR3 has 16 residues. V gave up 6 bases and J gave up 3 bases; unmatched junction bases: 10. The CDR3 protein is CASSWTGGAESYEQYF. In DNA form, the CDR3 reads TGTGCCAGCAGTTGGACAGGGGGCGCAGAAAGCTACGAGCAGTACTTC.

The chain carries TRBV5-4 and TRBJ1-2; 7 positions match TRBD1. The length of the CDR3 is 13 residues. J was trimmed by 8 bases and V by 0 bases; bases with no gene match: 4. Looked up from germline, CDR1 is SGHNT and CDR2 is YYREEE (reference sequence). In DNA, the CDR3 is TGTGCCAGCAGCTTGGAAGGGGGCTCGGGCTACACCTTC. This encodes CASSLEGGSGYTF. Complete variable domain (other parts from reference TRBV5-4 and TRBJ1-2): ETGVTQSPTHLIKTRGQQVTLRCSSQSGHNTVSWYQQALGQGPQFIFQYYREEENGRGNFPPRFSGLQFPNYSSELNVNALELDDSALYLCASSLEGGSGYTFGSGTRLTVV.

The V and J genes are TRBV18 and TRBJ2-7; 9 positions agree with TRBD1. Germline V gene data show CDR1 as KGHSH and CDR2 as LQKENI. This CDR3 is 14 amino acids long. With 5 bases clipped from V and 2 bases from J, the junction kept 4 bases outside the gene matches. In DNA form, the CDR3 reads TGTGCCAGCTCATTAACAGGGGGCGCCTACGAGCAGTACTTC. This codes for CASSLTGGAYEQYF.

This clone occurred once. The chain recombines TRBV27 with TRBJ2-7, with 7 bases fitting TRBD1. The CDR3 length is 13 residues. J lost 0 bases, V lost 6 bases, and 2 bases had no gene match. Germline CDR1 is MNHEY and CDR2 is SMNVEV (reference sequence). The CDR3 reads CASRRTGSYEQYF. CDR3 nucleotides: TGTGCCAGCAGACGGACAGGCTCCTACGAGCAGTACTTC.

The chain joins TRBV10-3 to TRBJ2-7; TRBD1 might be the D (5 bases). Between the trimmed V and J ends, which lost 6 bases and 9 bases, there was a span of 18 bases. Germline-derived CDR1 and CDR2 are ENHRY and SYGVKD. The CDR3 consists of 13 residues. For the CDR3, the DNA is TGTGCCATCAGCCCGCAAGGGGCTACGACGCAGTACTTC. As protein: CAISPQGATTQYF.

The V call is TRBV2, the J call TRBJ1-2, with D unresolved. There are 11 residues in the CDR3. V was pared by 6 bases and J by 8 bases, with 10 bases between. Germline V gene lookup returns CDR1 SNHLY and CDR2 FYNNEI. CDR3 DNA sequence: TGTGCCAGCAGGATTTACAAAGGCTACACCTTC. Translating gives CASRIYKGYTF. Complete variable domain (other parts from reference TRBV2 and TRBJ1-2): EPEVTQTPSHQVTQMGQEVILRCVPISNHLYFYWYRQILGQKVEFLVSFYNNEISEKSEIFDDQFSVERPDGSNFTLKIRSTKLEDSAMYFCASRIYKGYTFGSGTRLTVV.

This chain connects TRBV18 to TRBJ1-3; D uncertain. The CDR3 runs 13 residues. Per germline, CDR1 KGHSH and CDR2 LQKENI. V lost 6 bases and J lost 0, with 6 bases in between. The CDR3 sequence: CASSPSSGNTIYF. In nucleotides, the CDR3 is TGTGCCAGCTCCCCGAGCTCTGGAAACACCATATATTTT.

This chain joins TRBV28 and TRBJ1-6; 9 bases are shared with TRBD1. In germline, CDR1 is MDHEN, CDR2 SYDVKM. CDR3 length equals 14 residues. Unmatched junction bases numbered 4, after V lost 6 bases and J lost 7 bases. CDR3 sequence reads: CASSWTGENSPLHF. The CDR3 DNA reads TGTGCCAGCAGCTGGACAGGGGAGAATTCACCCCTCCACTTT.

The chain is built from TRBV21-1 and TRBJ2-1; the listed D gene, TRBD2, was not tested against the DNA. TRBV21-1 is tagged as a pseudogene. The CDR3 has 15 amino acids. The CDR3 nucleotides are TGTGCCAGCAGCAGACCGGGCCTCCGAGGGAATGAGCAGTTCTTC. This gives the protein CASSRPGLRGNEQFF.

The CDR3 DNA reads TGTGCCAGCAGGAGGGGGGGCAATGCCTACGAGCAGTACTTC. It translates to CASRRGGNAYEQYF. The chain recombines TRBV6-5 with TRBJ2-7; perhaps TRBD2 as D (7 bases). The CDR3 has 14 amino acids. Trimming pared 6 bases from V and 2 bases from J, leaving 14 bases between. The germline CDR1 and CDR2 sequences are MNHEY and SVGAGI.

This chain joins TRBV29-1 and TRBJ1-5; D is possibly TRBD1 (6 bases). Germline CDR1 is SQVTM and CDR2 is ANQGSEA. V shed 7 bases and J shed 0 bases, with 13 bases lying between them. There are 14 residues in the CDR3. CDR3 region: CSAMTGYSNQPQHF. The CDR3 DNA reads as TGCAGCGCCATGACAGGATATAGCAATCAGCCCCAGCATTTT.

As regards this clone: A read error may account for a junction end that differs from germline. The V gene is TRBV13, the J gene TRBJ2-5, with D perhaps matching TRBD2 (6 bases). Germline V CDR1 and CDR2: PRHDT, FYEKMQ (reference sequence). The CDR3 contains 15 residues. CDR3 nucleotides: TGTGCCAGCAGCGTAGGGACTGTGGTGGTGGAGACCCAGTACTTC. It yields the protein CASSVGTVVVETQYF.

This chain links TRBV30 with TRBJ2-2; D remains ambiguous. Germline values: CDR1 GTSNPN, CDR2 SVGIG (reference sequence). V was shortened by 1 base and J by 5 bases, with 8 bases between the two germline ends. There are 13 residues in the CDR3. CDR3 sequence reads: CAWSGLVTGELFF. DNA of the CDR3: TGTGCCTGGAGTGGGTTAGTTACCGGGGAGCTGTTTTTT.